The clone carrying this TCR beta chain was observed many times. The antigen is unknown. Uncontrolled infection, other autoimmune disease, pregnancy or lactation barred patients from enrollment. The sample originates from a study of T cells in Graves' hyperthyroidism and ophthalmopathy. About the research overall: Once the initial diagnosis was made, peripheral blood was obtained before any treatment.

General study findings and limits: Within blood appeared most thyroid clonotypes that had expanded above 0.001.

Authors of the study amplified TCR beta CDR3 regions from RNA transcripts. First-round RT-PCR with HTBI primers amplified the TCR CDR3 region. Via MiXCR, TCRdb re-called the multiplex PCR reads, giving one row per CDR3 protein. Found here are 95,000 to 110,000 distinct CDR3 sequences, roughly 15% of them singletons; the top ten hold around two fifths. The CDR3 covers 17 residues. J lost 0 bases, V lost 5 bases, and 9 bases had no gene match. Germline lookup yields CDR1 MNHEY and CDR2 SVGEGT. The chain combines TRBV6-2 or TRBV6-3 with TRBJ2-2, with 7 bases that match TRBD2. Sequencing was performed on blood. This receptor was identified in a woman between 45 and 65 years old with Graves' hyperthyroidism. The CDR3 spells CASSPTGRVPNTGELFF. The CDR3 nucleotides are TGTGCCAGCAGTCCCACGGGGAGGGTTCCGAACACCGGGGAGCTGTTTTTT.